These 15 T cell receptor beta chains came from one sample sequenced in a study of shared clonotypes between healthy human individuals. Assay used: immunoSEQ multiplex PCR; TCRdb lists only in-frame clones, some missing. The top ten clones hold under 2% of a sample with around 2,000,000 clones, just over 90% of them seen once. As defined, naive CD8 cells were CD45RO-negative and positively selected for CCR7, with terminally differentiated effector memory CD45RA+ cells excluded. The sample was naive CD8+ T cells from PBMCs. The receptors derive from a man aged 18 to 35 in good health. Some clones in this sample may be carry-over from other donors' samples.

The chain combines TRBV28 with TRBJ2-3; tentatively, D is TRBD1 or TRBD2 (5 bases each). The CDR3 is made up of 15 amino acids. V gave up 8 bases and J gave up 4 bases, with 19 bases separating them. Germline V lookup: CDR1 MDHEN, CDR2 SYDVKM. In nucleotides, the CDR3 is TGTGCCAGCGGTGAAGGGACCCAAGTCGCAGATACGCAGTATTTT. It codes for CASGEGTQVADTQYF.

The genes are TRBV6-6 and TRBJ1-5; no clear D. The V end lost 0 bases, the J end lost 4 bases, and 7 bases lay between the germline ends. Germline V gene lookup returns CDR1 MNHNY and CDR2 SVGAGI (reference sequence). This CDR3 comprises 14 residues. Written as DNA, the CDR3 is TGTGCCAGCAGTTACTCGAGAAGTAATCAGCCCCAGCATTTT. Translating gives CASSYSRSNQPQHF.

The V and J genes are TRBV15 and TRBJ1-5; D remains ambiguous. The CDR3 sequence is 14 residues long. The germline V gene encodes CDR1 LNHNV and CDR2 YYDKDF (reference sequence). Trimming pared 0 bases from V and 4 bases from J, leaving 7 bases between. CDR3 DNA: TGTGCCACCAGCAGAGAGGGAAATAATCAGCCCCAGCATTTT. Amino acids: CATSREGNNQPQHF.

This rearrangement joins TRBV14 to TRBJ2-1; D remains ambiguous. Germline CDR1 SGHDN, CDR2 FVKESK. The V end was cut by 6 bases, the J end by 2 bases, with 14 bases between. This CDR3 has 15 amino acids. In DNA form, the CDR3 reads TGTGCCAGCAGAAATACATTGGCACCCTACAATGAGCAGTTCTTC. Its protein is CASRNTLAPYNEQFF.

The chain links TRBV9 to TRBJ2-1, with 11 bases fitting TRBD2. With V trimmed by 3 bases and J by 4 bases, 3 bases remained unmatched. In germline, CDR1 is SGDLS, CDR2 YYNGEE. CDR3 length: 15 residues. The CDR3 DNA sequence: TGTGCCAGCAGCGAGGGACTAGCGGTATACAATGAGCAGTTCTTC. As protein: CASSEGLAVYNEQFF.

The chain links TRBV11-3 to TRBJ2-3, with D perhaps matching TRBD1 or TRBD2 (5 bases each). V dropped 5 bases and J dropped 9 bases, with 15 bases sitting between them. This CDR3 is 13 amino acids long. Germline V gene data show CDR1 as SGHNT and CDR2 as YENEEA. CDR3 region: CASSPAGAQTQYF. In nucleotides, the CDR3 is TGTGCCAGCAGCCCCGCCGGGGCGCAGACGCAGTATTTT.

This clone was counted between two and nine times. This chain links TRBV2 with TRBJ2-1; D gene uncertain. Germline assignment: CDR1 SNHLY and CDR2 FYNNEI. The CDR3 extends over 12 amino acids. The V end lost 7 bases, the J end lost 0 bases, and 4 bases lay between the germline ends. The DNA for the CDR3 is TGTGCCAGCACGGACTCCTACAATGAGCAGTTCTTC. As protein: CASTDSYNEQFF.

Regarding this clone: Other DNA sequences in this sample translate to the same CDR3. The CDR3 sequence is CASSPGQGTYEQYF. DNA for the CDR3: TGTGCCAGCAGCCCGGGGCAGGGTACCTACGAGCAGTACTTC. The rearrangement links TRBV7-2 to TRBJ2-7; D might be TRBD1 or TRBD2, each matching 5 bases. V was clipped by 5 bases and J by 2 bases, with 13 bases between them. Germline V CDR1 and CDR2: SGHTA, FQGNSA. The CDR3 sequence is 14 residues long.

The count of this clone is one. The rearrangement uses TRBV27 and TRBJ2-1, with unresolved D. Germline V gene lookup returns CDR1 MNHEY and CDR2 SMNVEV (reference sequence). The CDR3 length is 15 residues. V lost 4 bases and J 0 bases, leaving 10 bases between the germline ends. This CDR3 reads CASSSFPSSYNEQFF. CDR3 nucleotide sequence: TGTGCCAGCAGTTCGTTTCCAAGCTCCTACAATGAGCAGTTCTTC.

The V call is TRBV5-4, the J call TRBJ1-4; a weak D match, TRBD1 (5 bases). The CDR3 consists of 16 residues. The germline gives CDR1 SGHNT, CDR2 YYREEE (reference sequence). V dropped 3 bases and J dropped 5 bases, with 17 bases sitting between them. The CDR3 region is CASSSEVGGENEKLFF. The CDR3 DNA reads TGTGCCAGCAGCTCGGAGGTCGGGGGTGAGAATGAAAAACTGTTTTTT.

This clone appeared a single time. The chain joins TRBV18 to TRBJ2-6, with D perhaps being TRBD1 or TRBD2 (5 bases each). V lost 1 base and J lost 0, with 19 bases in between. The CDR3 is 20 residues long. Germline CDR1 is KGHSH and CDR2 is LQKENI. CDR3 protein: CASSPRRVAGTSSGANVLTF. DNA of the CDR3: TGTGCCAGCTCACCACGCCGGGTGGCAGGGACCTCCTCTGGGGCCAACGTCCTGACTTTC.

V usage is TRBV2 and J usage is TRBJ2-2, with 10 bases identical to TRBD1. The length of the CDR3 is 14 residues. Germline CDR1 and CDR2: SNHLY and FYNNEI. Losses at the gene ends were 6 bases for V and 6 bases for J; bases not matched to a gene: 4. Written as DNA, the CDR3 is TGTGCCAGCAGGGGGACAGGGGATCCCGGGGAGCTGTTTTTT. This encodes CASRGTGDPGELFF.

The chain links TRBV27 to TRBJ2-1; D unclear. CDR1 is MNHEY and CDR2 is SMNVEV in the germline V gene (reference sequence). The V end lost 1 base, the J end lost 7 bases, and 8 bases lay between the germline ends. The CDR3 extends over 13 amino acids. The DNA of the CDR3 is TGTGCCAGCAGTTTATATCCCTCTAATGAGCAGTTCTTC. Translation gives CASSLYPSNEQFF.

The chain is built from TRBV2 and TRBJ1-3; 8 positions match TRBD1. The length of the CDR3 is 15 residues. Germline values: CDR1 SNHLY, CDR2 FYNNEI. J gave up 8 bases and V 6 bases, and 12 bases lay outside the gene matches. In nucleotides, the CDR3 is TGTGCCAGCAGGGTTGGACAGGGTAGTCGTTACACCATATATTTT. It translates to CASRVGQGSRYTIYF.

This sequence joins TRBV29-1 and TRBJ1-2; D not resolved. The germline V gene encodes CDR1 SQVTM and CDR2 ANQGSEA. The length of the CDR3 is 14 residues. The V and J ends lost 3 bases and 4 bases respectively, with 15 bases between them. The CDR3 DNA reads TGCAGCGTTGACAGGCCAGCAACCATCTATGGCTACACCTTC. Its translation: CSVDRPATIYGYTF.